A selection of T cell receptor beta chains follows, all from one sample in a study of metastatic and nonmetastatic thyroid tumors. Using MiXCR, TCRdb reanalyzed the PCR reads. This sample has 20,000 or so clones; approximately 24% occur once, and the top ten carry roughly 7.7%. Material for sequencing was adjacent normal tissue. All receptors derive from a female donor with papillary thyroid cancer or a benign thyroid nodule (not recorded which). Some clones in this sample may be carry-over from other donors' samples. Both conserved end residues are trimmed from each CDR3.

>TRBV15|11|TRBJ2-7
ATSRTRQSEQY
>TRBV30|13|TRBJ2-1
AQTLLAGVNNEQF
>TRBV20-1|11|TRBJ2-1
SASERSYNEQF
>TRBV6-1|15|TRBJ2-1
ASRFRLSGRVGNEQF
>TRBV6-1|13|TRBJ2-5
ASRQAGTNRETQY
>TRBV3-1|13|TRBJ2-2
ASSPLDGTGGELF
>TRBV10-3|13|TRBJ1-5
AISGGQGGNQPQH
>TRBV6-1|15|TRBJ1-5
ASSPGTGGGSNQPQH
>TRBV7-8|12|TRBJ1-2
ASSLVDRGYGYT
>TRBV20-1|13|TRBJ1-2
SATVPWTGHYGYT
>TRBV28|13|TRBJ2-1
ASSLAGGLYNEQF
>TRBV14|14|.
ASSQGDGTSVNEQF
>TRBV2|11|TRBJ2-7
ASSEQGMNEQY
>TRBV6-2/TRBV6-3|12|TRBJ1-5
ASRLGQAGQPHH
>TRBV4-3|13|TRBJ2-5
ASSPGVTTQETQY
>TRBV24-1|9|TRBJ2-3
ATSGSGSEY
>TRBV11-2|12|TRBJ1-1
ASVQGPARTEAF
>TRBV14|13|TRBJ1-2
ASSEEETGVNGYT
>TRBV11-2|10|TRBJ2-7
ASSLFGSEQY
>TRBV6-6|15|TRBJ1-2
ASSYDLRQGALHGYT
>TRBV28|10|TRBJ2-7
ASRGQVHEQY
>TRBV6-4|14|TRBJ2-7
ASSRTTAGGPYEQY
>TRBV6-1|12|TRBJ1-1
ASTLNRGYTEAF
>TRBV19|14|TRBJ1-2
ASSTTLTQGAYGYT
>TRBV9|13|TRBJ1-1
ASSGRAGMNTEAF